This T cell receptor beta chain appears in the sequencing data of a study of tissue T cells after allogeneic stem cell transplantation (dated by TCRdb to between 2021 and 2024). Broadly, across the study: Several adult allo-HCT recipients with steroid-refractory GVHD were prospectively enrolled in a research-autopsy study over a roughly three-year period. For viably preserved blood and marrow, CD3+ T cells were flow-sorted when cell numbers allowed; smaller samples underwent direct DNA extraction. Every GVHD patient received a graft from a donor; several grafts were unmodified and three were CD34-selected to deplete T cells. Using research autopsies of patients with and without GVHD, plus mouse models of GVHD, the study profiled TCR beta repertoires across many tissues. Every GVHD patient had gastrointestinal GVHD and was given several lines of GVHD-directed therapy, and roughly 5 of the GVHD patients also had skin involvement. On the human side, the study was prospective and observational, with no blinding or randomization. Five GVHD patients had pre-transplant PBMCs available, and those PBMCs were of recipient origin. Broad study findings and their caveats: Which tissue TCRs were alloreactive or antigen-specific was not determined in the study, and some clones might have been persisting host cells. In both patients and mice, T cells from blood and spleen covered only a limited part of the TCR repertoire found in tissues. Within patients, how anatomically similar the tissues were was a key factor in shaping TCR repertoire composition, regardless of disease or transplant status. Not many T cell clones showed up in more than one patient, yet clustering based on motifs uncovered repertoire signatures that were shared across patients in a tissue-specific way. The patient cohort was small and varied clinically, and sampling depth was recognized as a limitation.

Library preparation was by the immunoSEQ multiplex PCR assay. TCRbeta CDR3 sequencing was performed at survey depth by Adaptive Biotechnologies, and CDR3 sequences, V/J genes, productive frequency and template counts were reported. TCR beta CDR3 regions were amplified from genomic DNA rather than RNA. On the study's bioinformatics: Pairwise repertoire overlap between tissues was quantified with Jensen-Shannon divergence, where 1 means complete divergence and 0 identical. Tissues were clustered by single-linkage agglomerative hierarchical clustering of pairwise JSD values and displayed as dendrograms. GLIPH2 was applied to all patient samples using simulation_depth 1000, kmer_min_depth 3, and cdr3_length_cutoff 8, and only groups with more than two unique CDR3s were retained. A standardized tissue-overlap score extrapolated Jaccard GLIPH-group overlap across patients to a standard repertoire size of 1000 clones. Linear mixed-effect models, with tissue included as a fixed effect and individual included as a random effect, were used to assess associations of diversity with clinical or experimental variables. TCRdb limited this immuneACCESS table to in-frame rearrangements with V and J called. A share of clones is missing; checked studies link under half to unresolved V genes, and the rest is unexplained. The DNA was the basis for D and trimming; V, J and clone size are from that table. In this sample the table shows approximately 5,800 clones, around 80% of which occur a single time. The ten most abundant clones make up approximately 5.8% of the sample.

Turning to this clone: What this receptor recognizes is not known. No base quality values were provided; no much bigger clone lies one nucleotide off.

CDR1 and CDR2 are drawn from the germline V gene (reference sequence): PRHDT, FYEKMQ. From its cysteine to its phenylalanine, the CDR3 spans 14 amino acids. Solely the CDR3 DNA is kept, with 42 bases framed from the first base. V lost 2 bases and J lost 0 bases; the stretch between them is 7 bases long. What this sample's time point label stands for: recipient (host-origin) PBMCs collected before allo-HCT. The sequence links TRBV13 to TRBJ2-5; the D region possibly corresponds to TRBD1 (5 bases align). The sequences come from blood, collected before transplantation. The receptor was isolated from a man aged 40-75 years who later had graft-versus-host disease after an allogeneic stem cell transplant. The DNA sequence is as follows: TGTGCCAGCAGCTTAAAAGGGGACCAAGAGACCCAGTACTTC. Its protein product is CASSLKGDQETQYF.